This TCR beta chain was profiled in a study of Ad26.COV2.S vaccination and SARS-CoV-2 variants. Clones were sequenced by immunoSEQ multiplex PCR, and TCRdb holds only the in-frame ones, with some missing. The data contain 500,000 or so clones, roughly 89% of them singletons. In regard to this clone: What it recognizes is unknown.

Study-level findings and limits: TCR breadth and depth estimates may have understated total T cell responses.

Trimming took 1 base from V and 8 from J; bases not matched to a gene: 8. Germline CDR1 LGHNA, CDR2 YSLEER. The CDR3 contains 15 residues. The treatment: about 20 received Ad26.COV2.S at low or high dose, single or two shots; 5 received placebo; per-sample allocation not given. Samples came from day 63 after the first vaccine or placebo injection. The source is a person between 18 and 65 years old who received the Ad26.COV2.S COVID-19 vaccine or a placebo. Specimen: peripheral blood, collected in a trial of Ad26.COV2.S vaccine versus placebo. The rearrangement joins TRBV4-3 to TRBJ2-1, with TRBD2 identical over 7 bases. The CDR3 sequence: CASSQGSGLGYEQFF. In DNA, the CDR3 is TGCGCCAGCAGCCAAGGTAGCGGGCTAGGCTATGAGCAGTTCTTC.